Listed below are T cell receptor beta chains from one sample, sequenced in a study of monozygotic twins with inflammatory bowel disease. After re-calling the 5' RACE reads, TCRdb lists one entry per CDR3 protein, DNA absent. This sample carries some 210,000 distinct CDR3 sequences, with 1.5% to 2% going to the ten biggest clones. Material for sequencing was blood. The receptors derive from a human donor with ulcerative colitis or Crohn's disease, or a healthy co-twin of an affected twin (not recorded which). Both conserved end residues are part of each CDR3.

TRBJ1-2,TRBV10-3,12,CAISGGRYGYTF
TRBJ2-5,TRBV11-2,15,CASSLGTANQETQYF
TRBJ2-1,TRBV7-3,15,CASSLMGLAHDEQFF
TRBJ2-3,TRBV5-6,15,CASSGLGAQEGTQYF
TRBJ2-5,TRBV4-1,14,CASSQYREGETQYF
TRBJ1-2,TRBV12-3/TRBV12-4,13,CASSFEGSYGYTF
TRBJ1-2,TRBV20-1,15,CSARDPGWAWDGYTF
TRBJ1-4,TRBV3-1,16,CASSQVQGGGFGKLFF
TRBJ2-3,TRBV9,18,CASSVEVSGGIKKDTQYF
TRBJ1-4,TRBV20-1,12,CSARDPGEKLFF
TRBJ1-6,TRBV5-1,12,CASSFNNSPLHF
TRBJ1-1,TRBV3-1,15,CASHGTKKRNTEAFF
TRBJ1-2,TRBV3-1,14,CASSQPGPSYGYTF
TRBJ2-3,TRBV7-8,15,CASSLASGGPLAQYF
TRBJ1-1,TRBV4-2,16,CASSQAQVAGGTEAFF